These 32 T cell receptor beta chains came from one sample sequenced in a study of T cells after yellow fever vaccination. MiXCR, applied by TCRdb to the 5' RACE reads, yields one record per CDR3 protein. The data show approximately 600,000 distinct CDR3 sequences, around an eighth seen once. The sequences come from PBMCs, collected on the day of the yellow fever booster vaccination. All receptors derive from a man aged 25-40 years who received the YFV17D yellow fever vaccine.

This clonotype was recorded a few times. The chain has TRBV21-1 and TRBJ1-6. TRBV21-1 is shown as a pseudogene. This CDR3 region has 12 residues. The CDR3 nucleotides are TGTGCCAGCAGCATAACTCAGTCACCCCTCCACTTT. Its translation is CASSITQSPLHF.

This chain uses TRBV9 with TRBJ2-7; 11 positions agree with TRBD1. The trim removed 0 bases at V and 4 bases at J, leaving 3 bases unmatched. The CDR3 loop spans 15 amino acids. Per germline, CDR1 SGDLS and CDR2 YYNGEE. The CDR3 region is CASSVGGQGAYEQYF. The CDR3, as DNA: TGTGCCAGCAGCGTAGGCGGACAGGGGGCGTACGAGCAGTACTTC. The full variable domain, its missing parts supplied by reference TRBV9 and TRBJ2-7, is DSGVTQTPKHLITATGQRVTLRCSPRSGDLSVYWYQQSLDQGLQFLIQYYNGEERAKGNILERFSAQQFPDLHSELNLSSLELGDSALYFCASSVGGQGAYEQYFGPGTRLTVT.

This clonotype occurred a few times. The chain carries TRBV27 and TRBJ2-7; TRBD2 matches at 9 bases. CDR1 is MNHEY and CDR2 is SMNVEV in the germline V gene (reference sequence). J gave up 0 bases and V 5 bases, and 5 bases lay outside the gene matches. The CDR3 is 15 residues long. The CDR3 coding sequence is TGTGCCAGCAGTCCGGCACTAGCGGGCTCCTACGAGCAGTACTTC. As protein: CASSPALAGSYEQYF.

This clonotype appeared a few times. The DNA for the CDR3 is TGTGCCAGCAGCCCACAAAAAACAGGATTTGGAGAAAAACTGTTTTTT. Translation gives CASSPQKTGFGEKLFF. V and J are TRBV6-1 and TRBJ1-4; D is possibly TRBD1 (5 bases). In germline, CDR1 is MNHNS, CDR2 SASEGT. Trimming took off 6 bases at V and 8 bases at J, with 22 bases between the two ends. This CDR3 comprises 16 residues.

This clonotype was picked up a small number of times. This sequence joins TRBV5-6 and TRBJ2-1; 7 bases fit TRBD2. V shed 3 bases and J 9 bases; nucleotides not matched to a gene: 18. Germline V gene data show CDR1 as SGHDT and CDR2 as YYEEEE. This CDR3 has 17 amino acids. This CDR3 reads CASSSYDGRGDHGEQFF. CDR3 bases: TGTGCCAGCAGCTCCTACGATGGGAGGGGAGATCATGGTGAGCAGTTCTTC.

The CDR3 is CASSRGSFGNTIYF. DNA of the CDR3: TGTGCCAGCAGCCGAGGCTCCTTTGGAAACACCATATATTTT. This chain links TRBV12-3 or TRBV12-4 with TRBJ1-3; D is ambiguous. The CDR3 totals 14 residues. V lost 6 bases, J lost 3 bases, and 12 bases lay in between.

The sample holds a few counts of this clonotype. V gene TRBV7-3 combines with J gene TRBJ1-1; D uncertain. Germline V gene data show CDR1 as SGHTA and CDR2 as FQGTGA. Trimming removed 5 bases from V and 7 bases from J, with 14 bases in between. CDR3 length: 13 amino acids. The CDR3 DNA reads as TGTGCCAGCAGCGATAGTTTCAGCCTTGAAGCTTTCTTT. This translates into CASSDSFSLEAFF. Full variable domain (remainder filled in from reference TRBV7-3 and TRBJ1-1): GAGVSQTPSNKVTEKGKYVELRCDPISGHTALYWYRQSLGQGPEFLIYFQGTGAADDSGLPNDRFFAVRPEGSVSTLKIQRTERGDSAVYLCASSDSFSLEAFFGQGTRLTVV.

V usage is TRBV5-1 and J usage is TRBJ2-2; 12 bases agree with TRBD2. The junction had 13 bases not matched to a gene; V was cut back by 4 bases and J by 6 bases. This CDR3 has 18 residues. Germline CDR1 SGHRS, CDR2 YFSETQ. This CDR3 is CASSPRLAGVRTPGELFF. DNA of the CDR3: TGCGCCAGCAGCCCGAGACTAGCGGGAGTTCGGACCCCCGGGGAGCTGTTTTTT.

This clonotype was counted at least ten times. The chain couples TRBV7-2 to TRBJ2-7, with D possibly TRBD2 on 6 matching bases. This CDR3 comprises 17 residues. The V end lost 0 bases, the J end lost 0 bases, and 15 bases lay between the germline ends. CDR1 is SGHTA and CDR2 is FQGNSA in the germline V gene. The CDR3 nucleotides are TGTGCCAGCAGCTTAGCCGGGGGACGTAGGAGCTCCTACGAGCAGTACTTC. Its translation is CASSLAGGRRSSYEQYF.

This chain connects TRBV6-1 to TRBJ2-3; perhaps TRBD1 as D (5 bases). V dropped 6 bases and J dropped 2 bases, with 18 bases sitting between them. CDR3 length: 16 amino acids. Germline CDR1 and CDR2: MNHNS and SASEGT. CDR3 DNA: TGTGCCAGCAGCAGACAGCCTAACCCAGACACAGATACGCAGTATTTT. This sequence encodes CASSRQPNPDTDTQYF.

J is TRBJ2-7 and V is TRBV7-2, with D tentatively TRBD1 (6 bases). This CDR3 contains 13 residues. Per germline, CDR1 SGHTA and CDR2 FQGNSA. The V end was cut by 8 bases, the J end by 3 bases, with 14 bases between. CDR3 bases: TGTGCCAGCCTCCGGGACACCCGCTACGAGCAGTACTTC. It yields the protein CASLRDTRYEQYF.

In this sample, this clonotype turned up a few times. The chain combines TRBV5-1 with TRBJ2-1, with D tentatively TRBD1 (6 bases). Germline assignment: CDR1 SGHRS and CDR2 YFSETQ. The CDR3 is 13 residues long. V lost 6 bases and J lost 9, with 16 bases in between. CDR3 bases: TGCGCCAGCAAGCAACAGGGATTAGCTGAGCAGTTCTTC. Protein product: CASKQQGLAEQFF.

This clonotype was detected ten times or more. The chain uses TRBV12-3 or TRBV12-4 and TRBJ2-7, with D perhaps TRBD1 (6 bases). The CDR3 is 14 residues long. Trimming removed 6 bases from V and 2 bases from J, with 14 bases in between. The CDR3 loop is CASRRGRGAYEQYF. CDR3 DNA: TGTGCCAGCAGAAGGGGGAGAGGGGCCTACGAGCAGTACTTC.

In its sample, this clonotype was seen a few times. DNA for the CDR3: TGTGCCAGCAGTGCCTCACCGGGACTAGCGGTTAACACCGGGGAGCTGTTTTTT. Translated, it gives CASSASPGLAVNTGELFF. V is TRBV27 and J is TRBJ2-2; TRBD2 matches 11 bases. The CDR3 loop spans 18 amino acids. Germline V gives CDR1 MNHEY, CDR2 SMNVEV (reference sequence). The junction had 10 bases not matched to a gene; V was cut back by 5 bases and J by 2 bases.

This clonotype was seen at least ten times. The V call is TRBV5-6, the J call TRBJ1-1; D perhaps matches TRBD1 (6 bases). The CDR3 is made up of 15 amino acids. V was trimmed by 2 bases and J by 4 bases, leaving 15 bases between them. Germline CDR1 SGHDT, CDR2 YYEEEE. The CDR3 loop reads CASSFSGGRGTEAFF. Here the CDR3 DNA reads TGTGCCAGCAGCTTCTCGGGGGGCCGGGGCACTGAAGCTTTCTTT.

The chain carries TRBV19 and TRBJ1-1, with no clear D. Germline loops: CDR1 LNHDA, CDR2 SQIVND (reference sequence). The V end lost 10 bases, the J end lost 2 bases, and 17 bases lay between the germline ends. CDR3 length equals 14 residues. The DNA for the CDR3 is TGTGCCACCACAGCGACTTTTCCCAACACTGAAGCTTTCTTT. Its translation: CATTATFPNTEAFF.

This clonotype has more than one count but fewer than ten. The V and J genes are TRBV4-3 and TRBJ1-6; D unclear. CDR1 and CDR2 from the germline V gene are LGHNA and YSLEER. This CDR3 is 14 amino acids long. Trimming stripped 1 base from V and 10 bases from J, with 11 bases between. CDR3 region: CASSQVHRESPLHF. Written as DNA, the CDR3 is TGCGCCAGCAGCCAAGTTCACCGGGAGTCACCCCTCCACTTT.

This clonotype was detected only a few times. The chain couples TRBV7-8 to TRBJ1-6; 7 bases agree with TRBD1. The trim removed 0 bases at V and 8 bases at J, leaving 4 bases unmatched. The germline CDR1 and CDR2 sequences are SGHVS and FQNEAQ. This CDR3 has 15 amino acids. For the CDR3, the DNA is TGTGCCAGCAGCTTAGCAGGGGGCACTGATTCACCCCTCCACTTT. It translates to CASSLAGGTDSPLHF. Full variable domain (rest looked up from reference TRBV7-8 and TRBJ1-6): GAGVSQSPRYKVAKRGQDVALRCDPISGHVSLFWYQQALGQGPEFLTYFQNEAQLDKSGLPSDRFFAERPEGSVSTLKIQRTQQEDSAVYLCASSLAGGTDSPLHFGNGTRLTVT.

This clonotype was observed a handful of times. Written as DNA, the CDR3 is TGTGCCAGCAGTTCCGAGCCTAGCGGGATATACAATGAGCAGTTCTTC. Its translation is CASSSEPSGIYNEQFF. The chain joins TRBV7-2 to TRBJ2-1, with TRBD2 identical over 9 bases. CDR1 is SGHTA, CDR2 FQGNSA, per germline. V lost 6 bases and J lost 4; bases outside the gene matches: 10. This CDR3 spans 16 amino acids.

In its sample, this clonotype was seen a few times. The chain joins TRBV5-1 to TRBJ2-3; D possibly corresponds to TRBD1 (6 bases). CDR1 is SGHRS and CDR2 is YFSETQ in the germline V gene. There are 14 residues in the CDR3. The V and J ends lost 0 bases and 4 bases respectively, with 9 bases between them. CDR3 sequence (DNA): TGCGCCAGCAGCTTGGTTCAGGGGCCAGATACGCAGTATTTT. This sequence encodes CASSLVQGPDTQYF.

This clonotype showed up just a few times. J is TRBJ1-1 and V is TRBV4-3; a possible D gene is TRBD1 (5 bases). This CDR3 comprises 14 residues. V lost 4 bases and J lost 3, with 12 bases in between. The germline CDR1 and CDR2 sequences are LGHNA and YSLEER. The CDR3: CASSPSVGDTEAFF. The DNA for the CDR3 is TGCGCCAGCAGCCCATCCGTGGGGGACACTGAAGCTTTCTTT.

The rearrangement joins TRBV24-1 to TRBJ2-1, with 16 nucleotides matching TRBD2. Germline assignment: CDR1 KGHDR and CDR2 SFDVKD. The CDR3 is 16 residues long. The junction had 2 bases not matched to a gene; V was cut back by 4 bases and J by 6 bases. CDR3 loop: CATSDGTSGRVNEQFF. For the CDR3, the DNA is TGTGCCACCAGTGACGGGACTAGCGGGAGGGTCAATGAGCAGTTCTTC.

V gene TRBV19 combines with J gene TRBJ1-5; unclear D gene. The germline gives CDR1 LNHDA, CDR2 SQIVND (reference sequence). Trimming left V 4 bases short and J 6 bases short, with 7 bases between. The CDR3 totals 12 residues. The CDR3 is CASSTQSQPQHF. In nucleotides, the CDR3 is TGTGCCAGTAGTACCCAAAGTCAGCCCCAGCATTTT.

The genes are TRBV6-2 or TRBV6-3 and TRBJ2-4, with D unresolved. The germline V and J ends were trimmed by 9 bases and 0 bases, with 18 bases remaining between them. The CDR3 totals 16 residues. The germline V gene encodes CDR1 MNHEY and CDR2 SVGEGT. CDR3 sequence: CASRQALILAKNIQYF. In nucleotides, the CDR3 is TGTGCCAGTCGGCAGGCGTTGATCCTAGCCAAAAACATTCAGTACTTC.

Ten or more counts support this clonotype. This chain connects TRBV7-2 to TRBJ1-4, with a tentative D call TRBD1 (5 bases). The CDR3 loop spans 15 amino acids. Germline V lookup: CDR1 SGHTA, CDR2 FQGNSA. V lost 4 bases to trimming and J lost 4 bases, with 13 bases between them. In DNA form, the CDR3 reads TGTGCCAGCAGCTCCGGGGACCGTGATAATGAAAAACTGTTTTTT. Amino acids: CASSSGDRDNEKLFF.

In its sample, this clonotype was seen a few times. V is TRBV5-6 and J is TRBJ2-5; D ambiguous. The CDR3 has 14 residues. CDR1 is SGHDT, CDR2 YYEEEE, per germline. The germline V and J ends were trimmed by 4 bases and 5 bases, with 15 bases remaining between them. CDR3 protein: CASSPSDFGETQYF. DNA for the CDR3: TGTGCCAGCAGCCCATCAGATTTTGGCGAGACCCAGTACTTC.

The V gene is TRBV9, the J gene TRBJ2-7, with D tentatively TRBD2 (6 bases). Germline V CDR1 and CDR2: SGDLS, YYNGEE. This CDR3 is 15 amino acids long. Trimming cost V 0 bases and J 3 bases, with 13 bases left between them. The CDR3 here is CASSVGGRFSYEQYF. The CDR3 coding sequence is TGTGCCAGCAGCGTAGGGGGGAGGTTCAGCTACGAGCAGTACTTC.

V and J are TRBV29-1 and TRBJ2-3; 7 nucleotides align to TRBD1. CDR1 SQVTM and CDR2 ANQGSEA come from the germline V gene. J was trimmed by 4 bases and V by 2 bases; bases with no gene match: 3. The length of the CDR3 is 13 residues. CDR3 protein: CSVERGGADTQYF. CDR3 nucleotides: TGCAGCGTTGAAAGAGGGGGCGCAGATACGCAGTATTTT.

This chain links TRBV5-4 with TRBJ2-3, with 8 positions matching TRBD2. The ends lost 5 bases at V and 1 base at J; junction bases unmatched: 15. The CDR3 has 18 amino acids. Germline V gene lookup returns CDR1 SGHNT and CDR2 YYREEE (reference sequence). CDR3 nucleotide sequence: TGTGCCAGCAGATCCAGGAAAGCGGGAGCGGAGGGCACAGATACGCAGTATTTT. Its translation: CASRSRKAGAEGTDTQYF.

This clonotype has more than one count but fewer than ten. The genes are TRBV7-2 and TRBJ2-5, with a weak D call TRBD1 (6 bases). The CDR3 consists of 14 residues. Per the germline V gene, CDR1 is SGHTA and CDR2 is FQGNSA. Trimming removed 6 bases from V and 5 bases from J, with 16 bases in between. The CDR3 nucleotides are TGTGCCAGCAGGACTACAGGGTCACGGGAGACCCAGTACTTC. This gives the protein CASRTTGSRETQYF.

This clonotype was detected many times. V usage is TRBV15 and J usage is TRBJ2-1; possibly TRBD2 for D (6 bases). The ends were cut back, 0 bases at V and 14 bases at J, with 11 bases in the middle. Germline CDR1 and CDR2: LNHNV and YYDKDF (reference sequence). This CDR3 comprises 12 residues. CDR3 sequence reads: CATSRDYQREFF. The CDR3 DNA reads as TGTGCCACCAGCAGAGATTACCAGCGGGAGTTCTTC.

This clonotype turned up a few times. The junction departs from germline at one end; a sequencing error may be responsible. J is TRBJ2-1 and V is TRBV7-7, with 11 bases fitting TRBD2. Germline-derived CDR1 and CDR2 are SSHAT and FNYEAQ (reference sequence). This CDR3 is 16 amino acids long. The CDR3 region has the DNA TGTGCTAGCAGCTTAGCGGGAGGGGTCCTCTACAATGAGCAGTTCTTC. Translating it yields CASSLAGGVLYNEQFF. The full variable domain, completed using reference TRBV7-7 and TRBJ2-1, is GAGVSQSPRYKVTKRGQDVTLRCDPISSHATLYWYQQALGQGPEFLTYFNYEAQPDKSGLPSDRFSAERPEGSISTLTIQRTEQRDSAMYRCASSLAGGVLYNEQFFGPGTRLTVL.